This entry is about one TCR beta chain. The data were taken from a study of blood T cell repertoires in COVID-19. Germline V gives CDR1 MNHEY, CDR2 SMNVEV (reference sequence). V lost 6 bases and J 10 bases, leaving 22 bases between the germline ends. The CDR3 runs 15 residues. Study processing details: Reference gene primer amplification gave estimated nucleated cell counts. Here immunoSEQ multiplex PCR was the method, and the copy in TCRdb shows in-frame clones only, minus some. V and J calls and clone size are as listed in that table; D and trimming were resolved from the DNA. The sample has 100,000 or so clones, approximately 85% seen once; the top ten hold roughly 4.2%.

The clonotype was recovered from a man aged 45 to 65 with acute or convalescent COVID-19. This chain connects TRBV27 to TRBJ2-1; D is possibly TRBD1 (6 bases). Sequencing was carried out using peripheral blood. The CDR3 DNA reads TGTGCCAGCAGGCTACAAATTGGCCTCACAGGGGAGCAGTTCTTC. It yields the protein CASRLQIGLTGEQFF.